This is a list of T cell receptor beta chains from one sample in a study of blood T cell repertoires in COVID-19. Method: immunoSEQ multiplex PCR; TCRdb's copy keeps in-frame clones and lacks some. Found here are some 75,000 clones, more than 65% of them singletons; the top ten hold roughly a fifth. The sample consisted of peripheral blood. These receptors were taken from a woman aged 80 or over with active or convalescent COVID-19. Both conserved end residues are part of each CDR3. Fields, in order: D gene, J gene, clone size, V gene, CDR3 DNA, CDR3 protein. A D gene is named only where the DNA matches it firmly. Size is omitted from some rows. Given values are once, few, many or a class for expanded clones.

NA | TRBJ1-1 | few | TRBV6-5 | TGTGCCAGCCTTAAGAACACTGAAGCTTTCTTT | CASLKNTEAFF
NA | TRBJ2-4 | NA | TRBV2 | TGTGCCAGCAGTGAAACAGGGGCGGGGAGGCCCAAAAACATTCAGTACTTC | CASSETGAGRPKNIQYF
TRBD1 | TRBJ1-6 | few | TRBV30 | TGTGCCTGGAGTGAAGGGGGCAATTCACCCCTCCACTTT | CAWSEGGNSPLHF
TRBD2 | TRBJ2-7 | NA | TRBV11-2 | TGTGCCAGCAGCTCCTCCGGGACTAGCTTCTACGAGCAGTACTTC | CASSSSGTSFYEQYF
NA | TRBJ1-5 | NA | TRBV19 | TGTGCCAGTAGTACGAGACAGTATAAACTTAATCAGCCCCAGCATTTT | CASSTRQYKLNQPQHF
NA | TRBJ2-7 | NA | TRBV2 | TGTGCCAGCACCCCGGACTTCTCGGTTTCCTACGAGCAGTACTTC | CASTPDFSVSYEQYF
NA | TRBJ2-2 | NA | TRBV11-2 | TGTGCCAGCAGCTTAGGGGGCCGTTCGAACACCGGGGAGCTGTTTTTT | CASSLGGRSNTGELFF
NA | TRBJ2-4 | NA | TRBV3-1/TRBV3-2 | TGTGCCAGCAGCCAAGATAACTTAATAGCCAAAAACATTCAGTACTTC | CASSQDNLIAKNIQYF
NA | TRBJ2-1 | NA | TRBV7-8 | TGTGCCAGCAGCTTAGATGTTCAGTACAATGAGCAGTTCTTC | CASSLDVQYNEQFF
NA | TRBJ1-1 | NA | TRBV3-1/TRBV3-2 | TGTGCCAGCAGCCAAGGGGCAGGGCTAAGAACTGAAGCTTTCTTT | CASSQGAGLRTEAFF
TRBD2 | TRBJ2-4 | NA | TRBV9 | TGTGCCAGCAGTACTCCGGGTACTAGCGGGGGAGAAAACATTCAGTACTTC | CASSTPGTSGGENIQYF
TRBD1 | TRBJ2-1 | once | TRBV7-2 | TGTGCCAGCAGCTTCCGACAGGGGGCCTACAATGAGCAGTTCTTC | CASSFRQGAYNEQFF
NA | TRBJ2-1 | NA | TRBV7-9 | TGTGCCAGCAGCTTACTATTAAGGCAGGGCAGGAATGAGCAGTTCTTC | CASSLLLRQGRNEQFF
NA | TRBJ1-3 | NA | TRBV2 | TGTGCCAGCAGTCCACAGGCGCGCTCTGGAAACACCATATATTTT | CASSPQARSGNTIYF
NA | TRBJ2-2 | NA | TRBV2 | TGTGCCAGCAGTGAAAAAGCCGGCACCGGGGAGCTGTTTTTT | CASSEKAGTGELFF
NA | TRBJ1-3 | NA | TRBV30 | TGTGCCTGGAGTCTTCTCGGGGAGGGTGGAAACACCATATATTTT | CAWSLLGEGGNTIYF
TRBD2 | TRBJ2-2 | NA | TRBV5-1 | TGCGCCAGCAGCGTGCGCCCGGGACTAGAAAGGACCGGGGAGCTGTTTTTT | CASSVRPGLERTGELFF
NA | TRBJ1-2 | few | TRBV6-5 | TGTGCCAGCAGTTACTCGCGGTATGGGGAGAGGGGCTACACCTTC | CASSYSRYGERGYTF
NA | TRBJ1-2 | NA | TRBV14 | TGTGCCAGCAGCCACCAATTCAGGGTGGATGGCTACACCTTC | CASSHQFRVDGYTF
TRBD2 | TRBJ2-7 | NA | TRBV7-2 | TGTGCCAGCAGCGAACTAGCGGGGGGTTCCTACGAGCAGTACTTC | CASSELAGGSYEQYF
TRBD2 | TRBJ2-3 | NA | TRBV14 | TGTGCCAGCAGCCTGCGGGGGGATTCAGATACGCAGTATTTT | CASSLRGDSDTQYF
TRBD1 | TRBJ1-2 | NA | TRBV6-5 | TGTGCCAGCAGTTTGGGACAGGGATTTCGCTATGGCTACACCTTC | CASSLGQGFRYGYTF
NA | TRBJ1-1 | NA | TRBV3-1/TRBV3-2 | TGTGCCAGCAGCCAAGAGGGAGGAACTGAAGCTTTCTTT | CASSQEGGTEAFF
NA | TRBJ1-2 | NA | TRBV9 | TGTGCCAGCAGCGCCCCAGGGGCTCTAAACTATGGCTACACCTTC | CASSAPGALNYGYTF
TRBD2 | TRBJ2-3 | NA | TRBV6-6 | TGTGCCAGCAGTTACGGCTCTAGCGGGGGCTCAGATACGCAGTATTTT | CASSYGSSGGSDTQYF
TRBD1 | TRBJ1-6 | NA | TRBV11-2 | TGTGCCAGCAGCTTAGTGGGGACAGAGAATTCACCCCTCCACTTT | CASSLVGTENSPLHF
NA | TRBJ2-1 | NA | TRBV4-3 | TGCGCCAGCAGCCAAGATGACAAATCAGGGGGGCCCTACAATGAGCAGTTCTTC | CASSQDDKSGGPYNEQFF
NA | TRBJ1-2 | few | TRBV2 | TGTGCCAGCAGCGCCAGGGATCCTAACTATGGCTACACCTTC | CASSARDPNYGYTF
NA | TRBJ1-6 | NA | TRBV15 | TGTGCCACCGCGCCGTACTCCTATAATTCACCCCTCCACTTT | CATAPYSYNSPLHF
TRBD1 | TRBJ2-5 | NA | TRBV19 | TGTGCCAGTAGTTTTCCGGGGGACAGGGATGGGAGGGAGACCCAGTACTTC | CASSFPGDRDGRETQYF
TRBD1 | TRBJ1-2 | NA | TRBV27 | TGTGCCAGCAGTTCAATCGGACAGGGGGGACAAGACTATGGCTACACCTTC | CASSSIGQGGQDYGYTF
NA | TRBJ1-6 | NA | TRBV14 | TGTGCCAGCAGCCAGCTGGACAGTTCTAATTCACCCCTCCACTTT | CASSQLDSSNSPLHF
NA | TRBJ2-7 | NA | TRBV7-8 | TGTGCCAGCAGCTTAGGGGCCCTTCTAAGAGGGTCCTACGAGCAGTACTTC | CASSLGALLRGSYEQYF
NA | TRBJ2-7 | NA | TRBV18 | TGTGCCACCTCAATACAGGGTGCCTACGAGCAGTACTTC | CATSIQGAYEQYF
TRBD1 | TRBJ2-7 | NA | TRBV4-1 | TGCGCCAGCAGCCAAGCGGGACAGGGGTACGAGCAGTACTTC | CASSQAGQGYEQYF
TRBD1 | TRBJ1-3 | NA | TRBV4-1 | TGCGCCAGCAGCCAAGGACAGGGATCCTCTGGAAACACCATATATTTT | CASSQGQGSSGNTIYF
NA | TRBJ1-2 | NA | TRBV2 | TGTGCCAGCGGACAGTCACCTAACTATGGCTACACCTTC | CASGQSPNYGYTF
NA | TRBJ1-6 | few | TRBV9 | TGTGCCAGCAGCATACAGGACCTTGATAATTCACCCCTCCACTTT | CASSIQDLDNSPLHF
NA | TRBJ1-1 | many | TRBV5-1 | TGCGCCAGCAGCCGGGGACAAGCTAACACTGAAGCTTTCTTT | CASSRGQANTEAFF
NA | TRBJ1-6 | NA | TRBV5-1 | TGCGCCAGCAGCTTGGCTACTAATTCACCCCTCCACTTT | CASSLATNSPLHF
NA | TRBJ1-1 | NA | TRBV7-8 | TGTGCCAGCAGCTTAGCCAGAGGGACTGAAGCTTTCTTT | CASSLARGTEAFF
TRBD1 | TRBJ2-5 | NA | TRBV12-5 | TGTGCTAGTGGTGCACCCGGGACAGGTCAAGAGACCCAGTACTTC | CASGAPGTGQETQYF
TRBD1 | TRBJ1-2 | NA | TRBV7-4 | TGTGCCAGCAGCCCCCGACAGGGGGAATCGCTGGGCTACACCTTC | CASSPRQGESLGYTF
TRBD2 | TRBJ2-7 | NA | TRBV6-6 | TGTGCCAGCAGTTCCGCAGGACTAGCGGGGAGTTACGAGCAGTACTTC | CASSSAGLAGSYEQYF
TRBD1 | TRBJ2-2 | NA | TRBV19 | TGTGCCAGTCGGACAGGGGGCAGGACCGGGGAGCTGTTTTTT | CASRTGGRTGELFF
NA | TRBJ2-1 | NA | TRBV7-9 | TGTGCCAGCAGCCTGCCGACAGGAAAACTTTTGGGGGATGAGCAGTTCTTC | CASSLPTGKLLGDEQFF